This TCR beta chain was captured in a study of identical twins. Findings and caveats of the study: Abundant beta clonotypes from cord blood had fewer insertions, unlike memory repertoires, which showed none.

This clonotype was picked up a small number of times. Its antigen is not identified. MiXCR, applied by TCRdb to the 5' RACE reads, yields one record per CDR3 protein. Seen here are around 450,000 distinct CDR3 sequences, approximately 15% observed once, and the top ten hold around 0.57%. Among all donors, each was a healthy Caucasian. In addition, the sample was reused for a study of yellow fever vaccine responses in identical twins.

This receptor was identified in a young woman in good health. Sequencing was done on a sample of CD4+ T cells sorted from blood.

CDR3 DNA sequence: TGCAGTGCTAGAGTCGGGGAGAGCTCCTACGAGCAGTACTTC. Encoded protein: CSARVGESSYEQYF. V and J are TRBV20-1 and TRBJ2-7; TRBD2 is a possible D gene (5 bases). V was pared by 1 base and J by 0 bases, with 10 bases between. Germline assignment: CDR1 DFQATT and CDR2 SNEGSKA (reference sequence). The CDR3 is 14 amino acids.